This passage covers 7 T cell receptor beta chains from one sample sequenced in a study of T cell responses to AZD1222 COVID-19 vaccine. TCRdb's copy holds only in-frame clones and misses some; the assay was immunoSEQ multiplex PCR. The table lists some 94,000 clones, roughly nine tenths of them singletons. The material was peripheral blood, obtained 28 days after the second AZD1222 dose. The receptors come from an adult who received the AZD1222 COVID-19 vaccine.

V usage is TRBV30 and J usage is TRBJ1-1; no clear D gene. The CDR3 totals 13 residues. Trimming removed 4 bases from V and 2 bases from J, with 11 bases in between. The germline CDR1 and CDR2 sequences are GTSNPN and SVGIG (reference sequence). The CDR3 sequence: CAWTKDFNTEAFF. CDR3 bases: TGTGCCTGGACTAAGGACTTTAACACTGAAGCTTTCTTT.

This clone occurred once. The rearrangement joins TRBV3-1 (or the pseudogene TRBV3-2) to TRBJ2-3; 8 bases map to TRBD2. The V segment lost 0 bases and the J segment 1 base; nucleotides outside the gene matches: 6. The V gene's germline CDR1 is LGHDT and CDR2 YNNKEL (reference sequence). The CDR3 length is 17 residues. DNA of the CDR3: TGTGCCAGCAGCCAAGAGGACCGGGGGGGCGGCACAGATACGCAGTATTTT. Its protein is CASSQEDRGGGTDTQYF.

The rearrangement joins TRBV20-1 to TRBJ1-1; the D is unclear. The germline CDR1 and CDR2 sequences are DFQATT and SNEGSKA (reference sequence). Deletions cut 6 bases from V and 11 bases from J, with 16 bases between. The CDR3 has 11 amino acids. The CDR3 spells CSAPDSKGAFF. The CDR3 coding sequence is TGCAGTGCCCCGGACTCCAAAGGGGCTTTCTTT.

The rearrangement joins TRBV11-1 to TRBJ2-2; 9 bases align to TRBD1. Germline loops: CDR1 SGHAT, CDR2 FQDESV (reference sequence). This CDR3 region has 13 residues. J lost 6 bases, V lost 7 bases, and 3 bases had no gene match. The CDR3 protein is CASITGGSGELFF. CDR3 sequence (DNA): TGTGCCAGCATCACAGGGGGCTCCGGGGAGCTGTTTTTT.

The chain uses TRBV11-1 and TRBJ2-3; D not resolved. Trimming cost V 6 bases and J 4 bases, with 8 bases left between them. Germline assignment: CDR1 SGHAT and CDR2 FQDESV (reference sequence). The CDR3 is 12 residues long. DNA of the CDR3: TGTGCCAGCAGTGGACCGCCAGATACGCAGTATTTT. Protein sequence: CASSGPPDTQYF.

The CDR3 region has the DNA TGTGCCAGTAGTATAACAGGGGGTAATCAGCCCCAGCATTTT. Translated: CASSITGGNQPQHF. V and J are TRBV19 and TRBJ1-5; 8 bases map to TRBD1. CDR1 is LNHDA, CDR2 SQIVND, per germline (reference sequence). This CDR3 comprises 14 residues. The V and J ends lost 2 bases and 4 bases, in that order; junction bases with no gene match: 1.

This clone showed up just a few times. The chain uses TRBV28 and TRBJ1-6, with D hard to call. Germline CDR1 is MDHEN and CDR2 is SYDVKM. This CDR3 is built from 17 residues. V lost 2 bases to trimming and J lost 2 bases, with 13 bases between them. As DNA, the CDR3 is TGTGCCAGCAGTTTAGGAGGACTCCCACCCTATAATTCACCCCTCCACTTT. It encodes CASSLGGLPPYNSPLHF.